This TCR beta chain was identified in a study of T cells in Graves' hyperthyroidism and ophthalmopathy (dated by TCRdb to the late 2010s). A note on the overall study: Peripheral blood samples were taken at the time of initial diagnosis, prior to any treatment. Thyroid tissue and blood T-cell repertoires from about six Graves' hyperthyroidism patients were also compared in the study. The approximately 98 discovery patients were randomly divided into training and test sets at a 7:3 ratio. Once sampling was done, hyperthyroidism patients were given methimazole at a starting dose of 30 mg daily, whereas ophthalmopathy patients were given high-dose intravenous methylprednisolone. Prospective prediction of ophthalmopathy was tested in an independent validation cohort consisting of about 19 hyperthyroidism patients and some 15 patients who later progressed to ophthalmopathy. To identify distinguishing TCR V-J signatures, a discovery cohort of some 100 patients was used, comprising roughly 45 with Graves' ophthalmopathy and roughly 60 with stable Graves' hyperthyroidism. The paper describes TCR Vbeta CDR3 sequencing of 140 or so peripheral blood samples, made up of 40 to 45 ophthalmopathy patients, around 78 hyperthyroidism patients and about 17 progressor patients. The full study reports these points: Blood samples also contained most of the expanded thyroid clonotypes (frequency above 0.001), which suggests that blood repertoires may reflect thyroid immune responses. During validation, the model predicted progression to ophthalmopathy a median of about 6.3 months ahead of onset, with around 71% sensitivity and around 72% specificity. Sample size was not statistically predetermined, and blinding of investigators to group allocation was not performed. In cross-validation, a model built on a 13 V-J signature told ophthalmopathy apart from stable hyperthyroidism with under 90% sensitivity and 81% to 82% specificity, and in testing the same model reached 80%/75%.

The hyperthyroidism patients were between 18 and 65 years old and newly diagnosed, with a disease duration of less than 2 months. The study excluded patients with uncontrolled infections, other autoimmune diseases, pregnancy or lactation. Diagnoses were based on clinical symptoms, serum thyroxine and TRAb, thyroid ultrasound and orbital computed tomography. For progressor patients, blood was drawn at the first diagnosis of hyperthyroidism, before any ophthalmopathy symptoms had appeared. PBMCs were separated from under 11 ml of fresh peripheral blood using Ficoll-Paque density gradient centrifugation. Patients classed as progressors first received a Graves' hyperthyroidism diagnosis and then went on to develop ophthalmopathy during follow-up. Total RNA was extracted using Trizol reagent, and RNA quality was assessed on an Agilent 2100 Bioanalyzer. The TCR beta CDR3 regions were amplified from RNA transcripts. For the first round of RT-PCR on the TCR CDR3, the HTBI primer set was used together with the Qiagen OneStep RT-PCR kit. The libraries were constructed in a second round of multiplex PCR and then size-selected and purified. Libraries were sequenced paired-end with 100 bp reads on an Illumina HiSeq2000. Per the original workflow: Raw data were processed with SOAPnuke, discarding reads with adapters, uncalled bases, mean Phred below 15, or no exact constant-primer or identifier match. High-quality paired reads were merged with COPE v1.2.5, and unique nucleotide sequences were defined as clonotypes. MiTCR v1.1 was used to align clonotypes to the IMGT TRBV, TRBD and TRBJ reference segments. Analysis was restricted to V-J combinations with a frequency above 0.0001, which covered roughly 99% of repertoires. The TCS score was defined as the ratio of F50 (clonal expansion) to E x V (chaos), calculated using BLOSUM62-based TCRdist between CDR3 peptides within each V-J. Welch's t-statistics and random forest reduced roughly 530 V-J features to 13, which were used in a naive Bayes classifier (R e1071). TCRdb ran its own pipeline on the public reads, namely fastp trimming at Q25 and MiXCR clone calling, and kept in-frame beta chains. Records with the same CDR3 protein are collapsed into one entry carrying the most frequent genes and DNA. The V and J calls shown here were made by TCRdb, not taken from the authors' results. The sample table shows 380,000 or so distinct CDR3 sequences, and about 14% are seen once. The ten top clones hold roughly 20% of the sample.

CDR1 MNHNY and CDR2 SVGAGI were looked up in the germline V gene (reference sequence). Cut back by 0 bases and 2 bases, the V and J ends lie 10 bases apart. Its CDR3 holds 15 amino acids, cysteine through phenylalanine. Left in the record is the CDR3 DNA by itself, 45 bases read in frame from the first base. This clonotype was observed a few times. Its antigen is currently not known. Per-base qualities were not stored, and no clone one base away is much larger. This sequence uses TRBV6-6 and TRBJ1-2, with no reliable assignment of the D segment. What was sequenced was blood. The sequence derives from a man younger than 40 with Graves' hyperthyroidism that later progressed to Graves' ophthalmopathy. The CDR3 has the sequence CASSYSNGRNYGYTF. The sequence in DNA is TGTGCCAGCAGTTACTCGAACGGACGGAACTATGGCTACACCTTC.